This TCR beta chain was obtained from a study of T cells in Graves' hyperthyroidism and ophthalmopathy. Germline V lookup: CDR1 SGHAT, CDR2 FQNNGV. Unmatched junction bases numbered 10, after V lost 6 bases and J lost 8 bases. The CDR3 has 15 residues. Regions amplified from RNA transcripts were the TCR beta CDR3 regions. Using the HTBI primer set, a first-round RT-PCR was run on the TCR CDR3. One entry per CDR3 protein, called by TCRdb with MiXCR from the multiplex PCR reads. The sample records roughly 400,000 distinct CDR3 sequences, 15% to 17% being singletons. In its sample, this clonotype was seen many times.

The sample was blood. This chain connects TRBV11-2 to TRBJ1-6; the match to TRBD1 covers 7 bases. The TCR sequence derives from a woman between 18 and 29 years old with Graves' hyperthyroidism that later progressed to Graves' ophthalmopathy. The CDR3: CASRATGLGDSPLHF. The CDR3 DNA reads TGTGCCAGCAGGGCGACAGGGTTAGGAGATTCACCCCTCCACTTT.